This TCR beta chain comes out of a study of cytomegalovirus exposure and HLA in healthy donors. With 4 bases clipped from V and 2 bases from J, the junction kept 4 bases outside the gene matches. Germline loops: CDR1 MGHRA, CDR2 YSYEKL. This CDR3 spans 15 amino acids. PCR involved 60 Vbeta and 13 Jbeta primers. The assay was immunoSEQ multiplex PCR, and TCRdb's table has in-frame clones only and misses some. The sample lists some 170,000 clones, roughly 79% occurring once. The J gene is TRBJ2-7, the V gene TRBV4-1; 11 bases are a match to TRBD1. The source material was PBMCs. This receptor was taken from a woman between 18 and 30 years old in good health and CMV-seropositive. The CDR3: CASSLLGQGAYEQYF. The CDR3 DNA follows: TGCGCCAGCAGCCTATTGGGACAGGGGGCCTACGAGCAGTACTTC.